Listed here are 11 T cell receptor beta chains from one sample, sequenced in a study of regulatory T cells. Whole-study results and caveats: In CD3G-deficient patients, conventional CD4+ T cells were enriched for hydrophobic CDR3 residues at positions 6 and 7.

What these receptors recognize is not known. The PCR used 52 TRBV and 13 TRBJ primers. This table comes from immunoSEQ multiplex PCR, and its TCRdb copy is limited to in-frame clones, with some not included. The data show over 25,000 clones, over 90% seen once. Sequencing was carried out using conventional CD4+ T cells sorted from blood. These receptors originate from a child aged 2-15 years with CD3G deficiency.

The rearrangement uses TRBV19 and TRBJ1-2; D gene ambiguous. Germline V gene data show CDR1 as LNHDA and CDR2 as SQIVND (reference sequence). Trimming took off 3 bases at V and 9 bases at J, with 11 bases between the two ends. The CDR3 loop spans 12 amino acids. The CDR3: CASSIEGRSYTF. The CDR3 DNA reads as TGTGCCAGTAGTATCGAGGGAAGGAGCTACACCTTC.

This chain joins TRBV28 and TRBJ1-2; D unclear. CDR3 length: 11 residues. Trimming removed 5 bases at V and 3 bases at J, with 4 bases between. Germline V gene data show CDR1 as MDHEN and CDR2 as SYDVKM. The CDR3 DNA sequence: TGTGCCAGCAGTACAGACTATGGCTACACCTTC. Protein sequence: CASSTDYGYTF.

This chain uses TRBV30 with TRBJ2-3; possibly TRBD2 for D (6 bases). The V end lost 4 bases, the J end lost 0 bases, and 8 bases lay between the germline ends. The CDR3 runs 13 residues. Per germline, CDR1 GTSNPN and CDR2 SVGIG (reference sequence). In DNA, the CDR3 is TGTGCCTGGATAGCGGTTAGCACAGATACGCAGTATTTT. Protein sequence: CAWIAVSTDTQYF.

The chain carries TRBV28 and TRBJ1-2, with TRBD1 as a possible D gene (6 bases). V lost 2 bases and J 4 bases, leaving 8 bases between the germline ends. Germline V lookup: CDR1 MDHEN, CDR2 SYDVKM. This CDR3 is built from 13 residues. The CDR3 protein is CASSLGQPYGYTF. Here the CDR3 DNA reads TGTGCCAGCAGTTTAGGACAGCCCTATGGCTACACCTTC.

The J gene is TRBJ1-2, the V gene TRBV5-1; maybe TRBD1 (6 bases). This CDR3 has 15 residues. Germline V lookup: CDR1 SGHRS, CDR2 YFSETQ. Trimming cost V 4 bases and J 8 bases, with 21 bases left between them. The CDR3 nucleotides are TGCGCCAGCAGCCCTGGGACCCGCATCGGGGGCGGCTACACCTTC. As protein: CASSPGTRIGGGYTF. Together with reference TRBV5-1 and TRBJ1-2, the CDR3 gives the full variable domain: KAGVTQTPRYLIKTRGQQVTLSCSPISGHRSVSWYQQTPGQGLQFLFEYFSETQRNKGNFPGRFSGRQFSNSRSEMNVSTLELGDSALYLCASSPGTRIGGGYTFGSGTRLTVV.

The chain employs TRBV6-1 and TRBJ2-2; D might be TRBD2 (6 bases). With 7 bases removed from V and 0 bases from J, the gap between germline ends came to 9 bases. Germline lookup yields CDR1 MNHNS and CDR2 SASEGT. The CDR3 runs to 14 residues. This CDR3 reads CASMRDPNTGELFF. In nucleotides, the CDR3 is TGTGCCAGCATGCGGGACCCGAACACCGGGGAGCTGTTTTTT.

The rearrangement joins TRBV7-9 to TRBJ2-3, with TRBD2 identical over 11 bases. J gave up 3 bases and V 6 bases, and 5 bases lay outside the gene matches. CDR1 is SEHNR and CDR2 is FQNEAQ in the germline V gene (reference sequence). The CDR3 runs 15 residues. The CDR3 region has the DNA TGTGCCAGCAGTTTTAGCGGGAGGGCGACAGATACGCAGTATTTT. Its translation: CASSFSGRATDTQYF.

The rearrangement uses TRBV19 and TRBJ2-6; the match to TRBD2 covers 10 bases. The CDR3 has 16 amino acids. Germline CDR1 LNHDA, CDR2 SQIVND (reference sequence). With V trimmed by 10 bases and J by 4 bases, 10 bases remained unmatched. CDR3 residues: CATSGSPGLGANVLTF. CDR3 in DNA: TGTGCCACTAGCGGGAGCCCTGGGCTCGGGGCCAACGTCCTGACTTTC. The whole variable domain, remainder taken from reference TRBV19 and TRBJ2-6, is DGGITQSPKYLFRKEGQNVTLSCEQNLNHDAMYWYRQDPGQGLRLIYYSQIVNDFQKGDIAEGYSVSREKKESFPLTVTSAQKNPTAFYLCATSGSPGLGANVLTFGAGSRLTVL.

V and J are TRBV19 and TRBJ2-7; TRBD1 matches at 9 bases. From germline, CDR1 is LNHDA and CDR2 SQIVND (reference sequence). V lost 7 bases, J lost 3 bases, and 19 bases stayed unmatched. The CDR3 covers 18 residues. This CDR3 is CASTGTGTVTFSFYEQYF. The CDR3 nucleotides are TGTGCCAGTACCGGGACAGGGACCGTGACCTTCAGTTTCTACGAGCAGTACTTC. The variable domain in full, with the rest retrieved from reference TRBV19 and TRBJ2-7, is DGGITQSPKYLFRKEGQNVTLSCEQNLNHDAMYWYRQDPGQGLRLIYYSQIVNDFQKGDIAEGYSVSREKKESFPLTVTSAQKNPTAFYLCASTGTGTVTFSFYEQYFGPGTRLTVT.

The chain carries TRBV7-2 and TRBJ2-7; D is uncertain. V shed 4 bases and J shed 3 bases, with 10 bases lying between them. Germline loops: CDR1 SGHTA, CDR2 FQGNSA. The CDR3 contains 13 residues. DNA of the CDR3: TGTGCCAGCAGCTCCGGGCCAAACTACGAGCAGTACTTC. Its translation is CASSSGPNYEQYF.

This chain connects TRBV18 to TRBJ2-7, with D hard to call. Germline V gene lookup returns CDR1 KGHSH and CDR2 LQKENI. CDR3 length: 14 amino acids. Trimming took off 3 bases at V and 2 bases at J, with 11 bases between the two ends. CDR3 sequence: CASSPTFGPYEQYF. As DNA, the CDR3 is TGTGCCAGCTCACCCACTTTCGGCCCCTACGAGCAGTACTTC. Full variable domain (missing parts from reference TRBV18 and TRBJ2-7): NAGVMQNPRHLVRRRGQEARLRCSPMKGHSHVYWYRQLPEEGLKFMVYLQKENIIDESGMPKERFSAEFPKEGPSILRIQQVVRGDSAAYFCASSPTFGPYEQYFGPGTRLTVT.